This T cell receptor beta chain derives from a study of shared clonotypes between healthy human individuals. Study information: Two women and three men aged 18 to 49 served as donors.

Several immunoSEQ plates received, in even portions, the genomic DNA of each subset. Sequencing was performed with immunoSEQ multiplex PCR; in TCRdb, only in-frame clones are kept and a portion is missing. This sample has about 680,000 clones, with roughly nine tenths found just once. Positive CCR7 selection of CD45RO-negative cells yielded the naive CD8 cells, and terminally differentiated effector memory CD45RA+ cells were excluded. All participating donors were Caucasian adults from Nashville, Tennessee. This CDR3 has 16 amino acids. Germline-derived CDR1 and CDR2 are SGDLS and YYNGEE. With 3 bases removed from V and 2 bases from J, the gap between germline ends came to 17 bases.

This sequence joins TRBV9 and TRBJ2-5; D possibly corresponds to TRBD2 (7 bases). The sample taken for sequencing was naive CD8+ T cells sorted from blood. This receptor was identified in a man aged 25 to 45 in good health. CDR3 loop: CASSEGGGSPQETQYF. CDR3 DNA: TGTGCCAGCAGCGAGGGGGGCGGGAGTCCGCAAGAGACCCAGTACTTC.